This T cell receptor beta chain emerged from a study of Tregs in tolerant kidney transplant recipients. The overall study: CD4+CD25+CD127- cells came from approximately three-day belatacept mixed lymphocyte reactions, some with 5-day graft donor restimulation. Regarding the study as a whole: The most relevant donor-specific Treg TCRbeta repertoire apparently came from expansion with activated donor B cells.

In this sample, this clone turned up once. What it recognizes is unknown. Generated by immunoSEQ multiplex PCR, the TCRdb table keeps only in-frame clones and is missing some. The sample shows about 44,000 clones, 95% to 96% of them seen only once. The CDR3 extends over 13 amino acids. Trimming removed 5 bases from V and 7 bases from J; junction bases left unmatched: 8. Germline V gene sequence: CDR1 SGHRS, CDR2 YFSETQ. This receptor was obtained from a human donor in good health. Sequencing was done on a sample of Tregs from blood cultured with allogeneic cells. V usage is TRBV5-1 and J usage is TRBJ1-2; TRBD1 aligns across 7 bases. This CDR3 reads CASSMTGIAGYTF. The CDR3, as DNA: TGCGCCAGCAGTATGACAGGGATAGCTGGCTACACCTTC.